Included here is one T cell receptor beta chain sequence, with context. What it binds is not known. Gene labels here are mouse ones. The CDR3 goes on 1 residue after the read ends, and that part is filled in from the germline J gene. The record originates from a study of tissue T cells after allogeneic stem cell transplantation. The table came from immunoSEQ multiplex PCR; TCRdb's copy has only in-frame clones and leaves some out. This sample carries around 2,000 clones, 60% to 75% of them seen once, and the ten largest clones take around 3%. The ends lost 4 bases at V and 5 bases at J; junction bases unmatched: 3. CDR1 is NSHNY, CDR2 SYGAGN, per germline. CDR3 length: 14 residues. General study points: This small cohort was clinically heterogeneous, and sampling depth was a limitation.

The clonotype comes from a female BALB/c mouse in good health. The strain bears MHC haplotype H2-d. Sample: gut tissue. The rearrangement uses TRBV13-1 and TRBJ2-4; 11 nucleotides align to TRBD2. Incomplete CDR3 DNA: TGTGCCAGCAGTCCCGGGACTGGGGGAAACACCTTGTAC. Encoded protein: CASSPGTGGNTLY. The whole CDR3 reads CASSPGTGGNTLYF.